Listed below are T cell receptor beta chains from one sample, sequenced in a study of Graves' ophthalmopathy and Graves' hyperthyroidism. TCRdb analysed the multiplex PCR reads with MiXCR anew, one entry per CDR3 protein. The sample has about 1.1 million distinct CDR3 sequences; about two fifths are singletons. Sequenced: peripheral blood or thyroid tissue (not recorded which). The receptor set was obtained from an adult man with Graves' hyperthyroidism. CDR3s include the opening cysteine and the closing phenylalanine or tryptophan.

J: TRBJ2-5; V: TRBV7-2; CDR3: CASSLGQPMAQYF
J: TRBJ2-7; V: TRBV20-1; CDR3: CSARDSFGVSSYEQYF
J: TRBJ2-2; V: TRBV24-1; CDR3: CATSGGRAAGELFF
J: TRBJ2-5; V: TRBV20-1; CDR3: CSASERTSGVGETQYF
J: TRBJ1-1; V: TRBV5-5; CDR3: CASSLAVQLLLTEAFF
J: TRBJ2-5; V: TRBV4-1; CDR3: CASSQSSSGGFQETQYF
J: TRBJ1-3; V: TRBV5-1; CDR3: CASSLYGGMSGNTIYF
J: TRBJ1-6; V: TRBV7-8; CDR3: CASSLGAGASPLHF
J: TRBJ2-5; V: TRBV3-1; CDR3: CASSHGYPLTSGGRRGTQYF
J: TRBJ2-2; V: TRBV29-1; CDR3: CSVVFAGWTGELFF
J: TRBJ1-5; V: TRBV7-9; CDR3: CASSSRPRTVKNQPQHF
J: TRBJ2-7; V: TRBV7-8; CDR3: CASSLFTSGRRYEQYF
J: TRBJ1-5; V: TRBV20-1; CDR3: CSVTSGGSGQPQHF
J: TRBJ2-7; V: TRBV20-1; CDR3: CSVVREGAPYEQYF
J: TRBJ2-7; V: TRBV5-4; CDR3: CASSLVAGASEQYF
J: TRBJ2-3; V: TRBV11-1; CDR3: CASIKDRIVPDTQYF
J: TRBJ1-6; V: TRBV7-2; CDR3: CASSLGGGGKSPLHF
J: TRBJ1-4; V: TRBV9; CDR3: CASSPGAINEKLFF
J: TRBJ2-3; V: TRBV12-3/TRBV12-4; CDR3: CASTGPVVPDTQYF
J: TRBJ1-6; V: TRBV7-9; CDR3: CASSLIGLGGRGSPLHF